This TCR beta chain was found in a study of memory CD4+ T cells and cytomegalovirus serostatus. Germline loops: CDR1 SGHTA, CDR2 FQGNSA. With 1 base clipped from V and 0 bases from J, the junction kept 5 bases outside the gene matches. The CDR3 consists of 16 residues. Single viable CD3+CD4+CD8-CD45RO+ cells were sorted as the memory CD4+ T cells. Here immunoSEQ multiplex PCR was the method, and the copy in TCRdb shows in-frame clones only, minus some. This sample has roughly 64,000 clones, with 77% found just once. Sample: memory CD4+ T cells from blood. This clonotype was sampled from an adult in good health and CMV-seronegative. This chain connects TRBV7-2 to TRBJ2-7; 8 bases fit TRBD1. CDR3 DNA: TGTGCCAGCAGCTTAGACAGGGGGATCAGCTCCTACGAGCAGTACTTC. It translates to CASSLDRGISSYEQYF.